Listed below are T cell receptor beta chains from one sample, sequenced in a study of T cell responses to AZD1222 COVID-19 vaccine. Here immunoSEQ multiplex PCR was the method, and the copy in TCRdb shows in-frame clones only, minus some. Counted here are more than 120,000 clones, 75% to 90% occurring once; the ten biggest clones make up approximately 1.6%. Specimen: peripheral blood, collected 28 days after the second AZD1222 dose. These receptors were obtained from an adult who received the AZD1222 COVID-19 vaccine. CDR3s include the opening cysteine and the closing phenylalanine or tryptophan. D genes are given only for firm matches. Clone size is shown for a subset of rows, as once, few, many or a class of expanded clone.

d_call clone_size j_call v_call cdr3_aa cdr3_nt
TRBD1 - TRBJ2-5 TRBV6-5 CASSYSTGGDQETQYF TGTGCCAGCAGTTACTCGACAGGGGGAGATCAAGAGACCCAGTACTTC
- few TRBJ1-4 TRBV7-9 CASSLDRAGHEKLFF TGTGCCAGCAGCTTAGATCGAGCAGGTCACGAAAAACTGTTTTTT
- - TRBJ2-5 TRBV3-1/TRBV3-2 CASSRGASTGQETQYF TGTGCCAGCAGCCGGGGGGCCTCCACGGGCCAAGAGACCCAGTACTTC
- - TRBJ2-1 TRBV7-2 CASSLSPFFDEQFF TGTGCCAGCAGCTTGAGCCCTTTTTTCGATGAGCAGTTCTTC
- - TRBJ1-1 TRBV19 CASSRSGDMNTEAFF TGTGCCAGTAGTAGATCAGGGGATATGAACACTGAAGCTTTCTTT
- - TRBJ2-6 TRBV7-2 CASSRQGGTGANVLTF TGTGCCAGCAGTAGACAGGGAGGAACTGGGGCCAACGTCCTGACTTTC
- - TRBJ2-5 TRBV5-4 CASSPTKETQYF TGTGCCAGCAGCCCGACAAAAGAGACCCAGTACTTC
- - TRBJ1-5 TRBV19 CASSNPSGGQPQHF TGTGCCAGTAGTAACCCCTCGGGGGGTCAGCCCCAGCATTTT
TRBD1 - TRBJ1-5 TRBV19 CASSIGGQGNNQPQHF TGTGCCAGTAGTATAGGGGGACAGGGGAACAATCAGCCCCAGCATTTT
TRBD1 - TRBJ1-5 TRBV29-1 CSVSFGTDNQPQHF TGCAGCGTTTCGTTTGGGACAGACAATCAGCCCCAGCATTTT
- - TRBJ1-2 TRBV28 CASSLPRNYGYTF TGTGCCAGCAGTTTACCCCGGAACTATGGCTACACCTTC
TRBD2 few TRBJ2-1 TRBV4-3 CASSLQSSAGGFYNEQFF TGCGCCAGCAGCCTTCAGAGTTCGGCGGGAGGATTCTACAATGAGCAGTTCTTC
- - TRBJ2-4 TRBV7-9 CASSLAGEIRRNIQYF TGTGCCAGCAGCTTAGCGGGGGAAATCCGGAGAAACATTCAGTACTTC
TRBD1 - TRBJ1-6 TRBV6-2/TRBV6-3 CASSFRGPSPLHF TGTGCCAGCAGTTTTAGGGGGCCTTCACCCCTCCACTTT
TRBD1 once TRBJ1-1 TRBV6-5 CASSLDRVNTEAFF TGTGCCAGCAGTTTGGACAGGGTGAACACTGAAGCTTTCTTT
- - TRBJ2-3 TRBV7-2 CASSLQRTDTDTQYF TGTGCCAGCAGCTTACAAAGGACAGACACAGATACGCAGTATTTT
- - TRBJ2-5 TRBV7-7 CASSLNYGHQETQYF TGTGCCAGCAGCTTAAACTACGGGCACCAAGAGACCCAGTACTTC
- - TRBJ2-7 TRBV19 CASSMSGSYEQYF TGTGCCAGTAGTATGTCTGGGAGTTACGAGCAGTACTTC
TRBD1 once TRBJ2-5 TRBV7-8 CASSLGLYRDSQETQYF TGTGCCAGCAGCTTAGGGTTGTATAGGGACAGCCAAGAGACCCAGTACTTC
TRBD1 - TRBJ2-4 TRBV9 CASSPTGGGFGKNIQYF TGTGCCAGCAGCCCAACAGGGGGCGGGTTTGGCAAAAACATTCAGTACTTC
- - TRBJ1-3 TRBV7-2 CASSLDYSGNTIYF TGTGCCAGCAGCTTAGATTATTCTGGAAACACCATATATTTT
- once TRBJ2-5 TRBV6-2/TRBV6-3 CASSYIDFHQETQYF TGTGCCAGCAGTTACATTGACTTCCACCAAGAGACCCAGTACTTC
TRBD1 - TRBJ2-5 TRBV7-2 CASSFDRGQETQYF TGTGCCAGCAGCTTCGACAGGGGTCAAGAGACCCAGTACTTC
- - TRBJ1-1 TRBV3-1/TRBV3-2 CASRLQSRGSTAFF TGTGCCAGCAGGCTCCAGAGCCGAGGTAGCACGGCTTTCTTT
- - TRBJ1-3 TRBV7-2 CASSLALDSGNTIYF TGTGCCAGCAGCTTAGCGCTGGACTCTGGAAACACCATATATTTT
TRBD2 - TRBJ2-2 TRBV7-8 CASSWGTSGNTGELFF TGTGCCAGCAGCTGGGGGACTAGCGGGAACACCGGGGAGCTGTTTTTT
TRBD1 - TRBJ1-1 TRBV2 CASSEFPGTGGTEAFF TGTGCCAGCAGTGAATTCCCCGGGACAGGGGGCACTGAAGCTTTCTTT
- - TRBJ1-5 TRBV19 CASSDTGYQPQHF TGTGCCAGTAGTGATACAGGGTATCAGCCCCAGCATTTT
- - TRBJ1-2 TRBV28 CASSSLPTAYGYTF TGTGCCAGCAGTTCCCTCCCCACGGCCTATGGCTACACCTTC
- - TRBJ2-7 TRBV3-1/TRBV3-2 CASSPSLRQSSYEQYF TGTGCCAGCAGCCCTTCGCTGCGGCAGAGCTCCTACGAGCAGTACTTC
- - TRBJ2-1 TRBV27 CASSQRMNNEQFF TGTGCCAGCAGTCAAAGGATGAACAATGAGCAGTTCTTC
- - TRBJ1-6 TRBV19 CASSTSRGNSPLHF TGTGCCAGTAGTACCTCGAGAGGTAATTCACCCCTCCACTTT
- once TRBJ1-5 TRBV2 CASSEDRPYSNQPQHF TGTGCCAGCAGTGAAGACAGACCTTATAGCAATCAGCCCCAGCATTTT
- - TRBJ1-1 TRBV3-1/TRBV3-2 CASSQDLQARAFF TGTGCCAGCAGCCAAGATCTCCAGGCTCGGGCTTTCTTT
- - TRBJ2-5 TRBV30 CAWSDPRAQRVETQYF TGTGCCTGGAGTGATCCCCGGGCCCAAAGGGTGGAGACCCAGTACTTC
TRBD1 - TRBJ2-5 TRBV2 CASSWTGPQETQYF TGTGCCAGCAGTTGGACAGGGCCGCAAGAGACCCAGTACTTC
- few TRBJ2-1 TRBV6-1 CASSDPLGPGNEQFF TGTGCCAGCAGTGACCCCTTGGGGCCGGGCAATGAGCAGTTCTTC